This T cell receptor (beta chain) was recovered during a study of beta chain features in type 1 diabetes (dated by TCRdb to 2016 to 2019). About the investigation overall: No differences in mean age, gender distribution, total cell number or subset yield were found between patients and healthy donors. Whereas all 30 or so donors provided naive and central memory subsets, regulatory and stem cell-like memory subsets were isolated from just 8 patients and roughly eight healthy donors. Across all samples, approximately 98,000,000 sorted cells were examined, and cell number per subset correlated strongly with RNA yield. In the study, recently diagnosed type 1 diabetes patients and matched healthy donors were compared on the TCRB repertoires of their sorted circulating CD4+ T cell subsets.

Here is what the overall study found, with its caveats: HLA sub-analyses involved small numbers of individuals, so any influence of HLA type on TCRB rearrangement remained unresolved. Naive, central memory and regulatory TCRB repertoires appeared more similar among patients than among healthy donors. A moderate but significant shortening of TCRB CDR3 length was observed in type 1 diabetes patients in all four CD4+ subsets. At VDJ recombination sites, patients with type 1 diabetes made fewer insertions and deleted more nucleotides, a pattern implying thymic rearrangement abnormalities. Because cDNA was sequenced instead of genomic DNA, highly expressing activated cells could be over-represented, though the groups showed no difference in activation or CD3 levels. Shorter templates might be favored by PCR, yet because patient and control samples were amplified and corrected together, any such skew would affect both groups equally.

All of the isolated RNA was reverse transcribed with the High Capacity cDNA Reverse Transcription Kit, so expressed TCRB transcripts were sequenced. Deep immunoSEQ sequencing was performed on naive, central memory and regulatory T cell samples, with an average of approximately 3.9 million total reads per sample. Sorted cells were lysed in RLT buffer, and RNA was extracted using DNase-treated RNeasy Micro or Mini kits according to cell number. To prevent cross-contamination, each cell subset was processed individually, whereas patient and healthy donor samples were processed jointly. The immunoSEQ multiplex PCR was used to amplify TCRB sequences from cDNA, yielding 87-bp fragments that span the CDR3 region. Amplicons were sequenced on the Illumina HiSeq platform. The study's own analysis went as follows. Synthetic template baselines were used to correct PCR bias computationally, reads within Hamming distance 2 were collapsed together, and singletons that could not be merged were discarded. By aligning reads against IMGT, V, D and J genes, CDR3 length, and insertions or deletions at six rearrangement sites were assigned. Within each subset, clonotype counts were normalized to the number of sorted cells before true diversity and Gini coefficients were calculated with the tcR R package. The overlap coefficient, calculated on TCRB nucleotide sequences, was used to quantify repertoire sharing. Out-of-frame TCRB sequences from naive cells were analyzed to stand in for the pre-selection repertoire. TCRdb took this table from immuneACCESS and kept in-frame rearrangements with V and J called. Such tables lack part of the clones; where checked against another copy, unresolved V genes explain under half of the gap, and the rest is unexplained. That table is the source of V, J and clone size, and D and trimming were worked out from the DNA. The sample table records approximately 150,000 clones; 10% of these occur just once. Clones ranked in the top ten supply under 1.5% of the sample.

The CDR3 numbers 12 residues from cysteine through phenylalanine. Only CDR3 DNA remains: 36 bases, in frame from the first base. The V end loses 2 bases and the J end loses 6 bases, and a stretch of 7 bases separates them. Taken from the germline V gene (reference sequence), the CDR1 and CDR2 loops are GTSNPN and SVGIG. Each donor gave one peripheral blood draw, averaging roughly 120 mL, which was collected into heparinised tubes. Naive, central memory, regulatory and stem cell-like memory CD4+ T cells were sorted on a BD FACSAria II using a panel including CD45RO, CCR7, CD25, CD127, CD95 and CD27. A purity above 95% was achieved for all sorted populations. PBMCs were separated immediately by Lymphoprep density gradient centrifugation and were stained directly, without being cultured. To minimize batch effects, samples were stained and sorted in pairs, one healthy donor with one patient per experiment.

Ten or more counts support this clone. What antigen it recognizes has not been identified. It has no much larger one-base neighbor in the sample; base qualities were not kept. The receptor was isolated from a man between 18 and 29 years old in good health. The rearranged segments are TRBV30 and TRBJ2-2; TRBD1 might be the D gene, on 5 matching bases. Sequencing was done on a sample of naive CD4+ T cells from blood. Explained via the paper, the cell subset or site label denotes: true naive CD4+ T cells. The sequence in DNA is TGTGCCTGGAGTAAGGGGCCCGGGGAGCTGTTTTTT. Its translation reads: CAWSKGPGELFF.